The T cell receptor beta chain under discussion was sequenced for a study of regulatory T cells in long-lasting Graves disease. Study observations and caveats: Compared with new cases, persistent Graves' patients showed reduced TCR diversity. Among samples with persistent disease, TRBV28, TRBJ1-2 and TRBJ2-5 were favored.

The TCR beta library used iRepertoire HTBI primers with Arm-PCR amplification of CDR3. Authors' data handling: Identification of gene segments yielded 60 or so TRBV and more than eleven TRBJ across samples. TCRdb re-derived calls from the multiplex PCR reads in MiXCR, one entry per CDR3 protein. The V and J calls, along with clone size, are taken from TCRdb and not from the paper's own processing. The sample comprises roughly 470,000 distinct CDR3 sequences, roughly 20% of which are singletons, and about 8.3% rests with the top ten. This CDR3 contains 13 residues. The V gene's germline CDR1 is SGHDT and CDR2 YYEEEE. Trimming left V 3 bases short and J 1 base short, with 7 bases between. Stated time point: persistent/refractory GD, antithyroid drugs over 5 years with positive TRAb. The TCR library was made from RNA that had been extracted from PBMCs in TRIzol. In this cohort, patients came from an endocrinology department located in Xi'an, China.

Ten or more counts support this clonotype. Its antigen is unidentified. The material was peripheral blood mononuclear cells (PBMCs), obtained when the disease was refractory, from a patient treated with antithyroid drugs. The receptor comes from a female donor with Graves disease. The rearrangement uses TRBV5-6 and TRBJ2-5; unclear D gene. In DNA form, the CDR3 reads TGTGCCAGCAGCTCTTTTCCCCAAGAGACCCAGTACTTC. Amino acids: CASSSFPQETQYF.